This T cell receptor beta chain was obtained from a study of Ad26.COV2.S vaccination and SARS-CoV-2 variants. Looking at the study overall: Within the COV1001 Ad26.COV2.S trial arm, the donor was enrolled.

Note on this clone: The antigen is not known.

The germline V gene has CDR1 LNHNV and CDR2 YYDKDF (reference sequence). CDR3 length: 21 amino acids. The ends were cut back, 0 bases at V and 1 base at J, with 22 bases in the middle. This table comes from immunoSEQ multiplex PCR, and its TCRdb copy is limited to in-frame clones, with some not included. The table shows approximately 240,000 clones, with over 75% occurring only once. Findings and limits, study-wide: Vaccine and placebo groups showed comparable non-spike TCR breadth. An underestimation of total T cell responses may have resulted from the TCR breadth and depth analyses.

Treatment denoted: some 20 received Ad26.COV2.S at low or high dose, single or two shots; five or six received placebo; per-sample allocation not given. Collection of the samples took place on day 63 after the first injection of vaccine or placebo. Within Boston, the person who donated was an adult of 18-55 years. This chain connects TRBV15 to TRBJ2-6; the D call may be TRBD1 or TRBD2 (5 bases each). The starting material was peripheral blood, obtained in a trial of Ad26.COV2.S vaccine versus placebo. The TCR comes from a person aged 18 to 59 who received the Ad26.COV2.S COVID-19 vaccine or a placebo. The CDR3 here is CATSRDWLVRGHYSGANVLTF. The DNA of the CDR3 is TGTGCCACCAGCAGAGATTGGTTGGTGAGGGGTCATTATTCTGGGGCCAACGTCCTGACTTTC. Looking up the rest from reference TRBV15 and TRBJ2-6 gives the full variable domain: DAMVIQNPRYQVTQFGKPVTLSCSQTLNHNVMYWYQQKSSQAPKLLFHYYDKDFNNEADTPDNFQSRRPNTSFCFLDIRSPGLGDTAMYLCATSRDWLVRGHYSGANVLTFGAGSRLTVL.